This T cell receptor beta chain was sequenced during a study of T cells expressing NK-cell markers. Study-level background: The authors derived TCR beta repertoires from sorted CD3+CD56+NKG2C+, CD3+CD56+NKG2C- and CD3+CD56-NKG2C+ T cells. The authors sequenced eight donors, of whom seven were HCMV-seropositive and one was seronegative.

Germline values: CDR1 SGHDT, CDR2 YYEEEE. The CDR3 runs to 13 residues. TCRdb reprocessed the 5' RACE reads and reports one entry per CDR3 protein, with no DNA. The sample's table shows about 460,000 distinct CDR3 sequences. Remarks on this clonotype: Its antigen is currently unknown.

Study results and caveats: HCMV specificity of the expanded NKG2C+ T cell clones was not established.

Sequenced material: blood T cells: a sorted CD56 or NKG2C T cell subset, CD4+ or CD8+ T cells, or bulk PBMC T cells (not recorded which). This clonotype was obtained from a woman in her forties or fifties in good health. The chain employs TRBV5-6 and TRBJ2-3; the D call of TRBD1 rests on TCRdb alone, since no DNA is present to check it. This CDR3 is CASSSGTTDTQYF. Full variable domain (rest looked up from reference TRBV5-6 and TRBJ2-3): DAGVTQSPTHLIKTRGQQVTLRCSPKSGHDTVSWYQQALGQGPQFIFQYYEEEERQRGNFPDRFSGHQFPNYSSELNVNALLLGDSALYLCASSSGTTDTQYFGPGTRLTVL.